This TCR beta chain originates from a study of blood T cell repertoires in COVID-19. Trimming shortened V by 2 bases and J by 5 bases, and 9 bases separated the two germline ends. The CDR3 is 14 amino acids. CDR1 and CDR2 from the germline V gene are KGHSH and LQKENI. This study enrolled people aged 18 to 89 from approximately 24 US geographic areas. Participants' reported clinical history set cohort assignment. This table comes from immunoSEQ multiplex PCR, and its TCRdb copy is limited to in-frame clones, with some not included. This sample yields just over 250,000 clones, of which around 80% are seen a single time; 4.1% belongs to the top ten.

Source material: PBMCs or T cells enriched from blood (not recorded which). This sequence joins TRBV18 and TRBJ2-2; perhaps TRBD2 as D (6 bases). The sequence was obtained from a man aged 25-45 years with acute COVID-19. CDR3 bases: TGTGCCAGCTCACCATTTGGAGGGACCGGGGAGCTGTTTTTT. Translated, it gives CASSPFGGTGELFF.